The source of this TCR beta chain is a study of technical replicates of blood from a handful of donors. Generated by immunoSEQ multiplex PCR, the TCRdb table keeps only in-frame clones and is missing some. The repertoire holds about 72,000 clones, with about 90% as singletons. CDR3 length: 12 residues. V was shortened by 5 bases and J by 9 bases, with 11 bases between the two germline ends. CDR1 MNHEY and CDR2 SMNVEV come from the germline V gene (reference sequence). The receptor comes from a human donor in good health. Sequenced input: T cells isolated from PBMCs. This chain uses TRBV27 with TRBJ2-1; possible D gene TRBD1, 6 bases. The chain's CDR3 is CASSLTGSEQFF. As DNA, the CDR3 is TGTGCCAGCAGTCTAACAGGGTCTGAGCAGTTCTTC.